These 13 T cell receptor beta chains share one sample of origin, sequenced in a study of shared clonotypes between healthy human individuals. Using immunoSEQ multiplex PCR, the repertoire was profiled, and TCRdb retains in-frame clones only, with some absent. The data hold some 2,000,000 clones, with roughly 95% observed a single time. Sequenced sample: naive CD4+ T cells sorted from blood. Indicated subset: CD45RA+ positively selected. The receptors stem from a man between 18 and 35 years old in good health.

This chain uses TRBV10-2 with TRBJ2-3; D is undetermined. This CDR3 has 14 residues. The germline CDR1 and CDR2 sequences are WSHSY and SAAADI. V shed 2 bases and J shed 0 bases, with 6 bases lying between them. CDR3 residues: CASSERASTDTQYF. The CDR3 nucleotides are TGCGCCAGCAGTGAGCGGGCTAGCACAGATACGCAGTATTTT.

The chain links TRBV6-1 to TRBJ2-1; TRBD2 is a possible D gene (5 bases). Trimming stripped 2 bases from V and 10 bases from J, with 15 bases between. Per the germline V gene, CDR1 is MNHNS and CDR2 is SASEGT. This CDR3 spans 14 amino acids. CDR3 DNA sequence: TGTGCCAGCAGTGAATGGAGCGGCCCTCCGGAGCAGTTCTTC. The encoded protein is CASSEWSGPPEQFF.

J is TRBJ2-7 and V is TRBV4-2; 10 nucleotides agree with TRBD1. CDR3 length: 16 residues. Germline values: CDR1 LGHNA, CDR2 YNFKEQ. Germline trimming cut 2 bases from V and 6 bases from J; bases unmatched to any gene: 10. As DNA, the CDR3 is TGTGCCAGCAGCCAACAGGGACAGGGGCGGTCGGGCGAGCAGTACTTC. Translation gives CASSQQGQGRSGEQYF.

The gene calls are TRBV18 and TRBJ1-2; TRBD1 matches at 7 bases. Germline loops: CDR1 KGHSH, CDR2 LQKENI. With 5 bases clipped from V and 3 bases from J, the junction kept 6 bases outside the gene matches. The CDR3 extends over 14 amino acids. CDR3 in amino acids: CASSLGQEHYGYTF. In DNA form, the CDR3 reads TGTGCCAGCTCATTAGGACAGGAGCACTATGGCTACACCTTC.

The chain links TRBV19 to TRBJ2-7, with unresolved D. The V end was cut by 3 bases, the J end by 4 bases, with 7 bases between. The CDR3 length is 12 residues. From germline, CDR1 is LNHDA and CDR2 SQIVND (reference sequence). The chain's CDR3 is CASSIVPYEQYF. CDR3 DNA sequence: TGTGCCAGTAGTATTGTCCCATACGAGCAGTACTTC. The full variable domain, rest sourced from reference TRBV19 and TRBJ2-7, is DGGITQSPKYLFRKEGQNVTLSCEQNLNHDAMYWYRQDPGQGLRLIYYSQIVNDFQKGDIAEGYSVSREKKESFPLTVTSAQKNPTAFYLCASSIVPYEQYFGPGTRLTVT.

V gene TRBV19 combines with J gene TRBJ1-5, with 7 bases lining up with TRBD1. Germline V gene lookup returns CDR1 LNHDA and CDR2 SQIVND (reference sequence). The CDR3 length is 15 residues. V was clipped by 8 bases and J by 0 bases; unmatched bases: 7. The CDR3 DNA reads as TGTGCCAGTTGTACAGGGGACTATAGCAATCAGCCCCAGCATTTT. Translation: CASCTGDYSNQPQHF.

V gene TRBV5-1 combines with J gene TRBJ1-2; 7 bases are shared with TRBD1. V shed 4 bases, J shed 8 bases, and the junction held 11 bases outside the gene matches. The germline V gene has CDR1 SGHRS and CDR2 YFSETQ. The CDR3 extends over 14 amino acids. The CDR3 here is CASSTTGVGEGYTF. The CDR3 DNA is TGCGCCAGCAGCACTACAGGGGTGGGAGAAGGCTACACCTTC.

The chain links TRBV6-6 to TRBJ1-5; D remains unclear. CDR1 is MNHNY, CDR2 SVGAGI, per germline (reference sequence). The CDR3 totals 12 residues. V shed 7 bases and J shed 6 bases, with 10 bases lying between them. CDR3 DNA: TGTGCCAGCATGGCGGCCTCTCAGCCCCAGCATTTT. Its translation: CASMAASQPQHF.

The gene calls are TRBV5-4 and TRBJ2-1; 11 positions agree with TRBD2. The V segment lost 4 bases and the J segment 0 bases; nucleotides outside the gene matches: 9. This CDR3 is 18 amino acids long. CDR1 and CDR2 (germline): SGHNT, YYREEE (reference sequence). CDR3 coding DNA: TGTGCCAGCAGCCCACCGGGACTAGCGGAAAGCTCCTACAATGAGCAGTTCTTC. Translated: CASSPPGLAESSYNEQFF.

The V gene is TRBV6-1, the J gene TRBJ2-4; the D gene could be TRBD1 or TRBD2 (6 bases each). The germline V gene has CDR1 MNHNS and CDR2 SASEGT. V was cut by 10 bases and J by 7 bases, with 17 bases left in between. The CDR3 covers 13 residues. The CDR3 loop is CATITGAGNIQYF. The CDR3 DNA reads TGTGCCACCATAACGGGGGCTGGGAACATTCAGTACTTC.

V gene TRBV7-8 combines with J gene TRBJ2-5; D remains unclear. Trimming stripped 5 bases from V and 10 bases from J, with 14 bases between. This CDR3 has 12 residues. The germline gives CDR1 SGHVS, CDR2 FQNEAQ. The CDR3 region is CASSTGPWGQYF. CDR3 sequence (DNA): TGTGCCAGCAGCACCGGGCCTTGGGGCCAGTACTTC.

This clone was found a few times. Different DNA sequences within this sample yield the same CDR3. The gene calls are TRBV28 and TRBJ1-1, with no clear D. This CDR3 has 11 amino acids. With 7 bases removed from V and 1 base from J, the gap between germline ends came to 4 bases. CDR1 and CDR2 from the germline V gene are MDHEN and SYDVKM. The CDR3: CASKGNTEAFF. The CDR3 nucleotides are TGTGCCAGCAAAGGGAACACTGAAGCTTTCTTT.

The sample holds one count of this clone. The germline gene is not matched at one end of the junction; a read error may be the cause. V is TRBV5-1 and J is TRBJ2-3; unclear D gene. This CDR3 spans 15 amino acids. Germline V gives CDR1 SGHRS, CDR2 YFSETQ. The CDR3 DNA sequence: TGCGCCAGCTGCTTAGGTTGGCAGCTCACAGATACGCAGTATTTT. This gives the protein CASCLGWQLTDTQYF.